Presented here are 18 T cell receptor beta chains from one specimen sequenced in a study of radiotherapy plus CTLA-4 blockade in lung cancer. The protocol was immunoSEQ multiplex PCR, while the TCRdb copy is restricted to in-frame clones and leaves out a portion. The table lists about 49,000 clones, 88% of them singletons. Sequencing was performed on peripheral blood, taken from a patient treated with radiotherapy plus ipilimumab. The receptor source for this set is a human donor with non-small cell lung cancer whose response to radiotherapy plus ipilimumab could not be evaluated.

This chain joins TRBV18 and TRBJ2-7, with D possibly TRBD1 on 5 matching bases. CDR3 length: 13 residues. The germline CDR1 and CDR2 sequences are KGHSH and LQKENI. V was clipped by 6 bases and J by 3 bases, with 12 bases between them. This CDR3 is CASSQGVFYEQYF. The CDR3 DNA is TGTGCCAGCTCCCAGGGCGTTTTCTACGAGCAGTACTTC.

This chain links TRBV10-3 with TRBJ2-6; 7 bases are shared with TRBD1. V lost 3 bases, J lost 4 bases, and 3 bases stayed unmatched. CDR1 and CDR2 from the germline V gene are ENHRY and SYGVKD. The CDR3 totals 15 residues. The CDR3 reads CAISERGQGANVLTF. The CDR3, as DNA: TGTGCCATCAGTGAAAGGGGGCAGGGGGCCAACGTCCTGACTTTC.

The chain combines TRBV28 with TRBJ1-1; weak D call: TRBD1 (6 bases). The V end lost 2 bases, the J end lost 2 bases, and 12 bases lay between the germline ends. The CDR3 extends over 15 amino acids. Germline V gives CDR1 MDHEN, CDR2 SYDVKM. The CDR3 region is CASSLGGGRNTEAFF. The CDR3 coding sequence is TGTGCCAGCAGTTTAGGGGGGGGGCGCAACACTGAAGCTTTCTTT.

The chain uses TRBV6-1 and TRBJ1-4, with 11 bases lining up with TRBD1. Germline V lookup: CDR1 MNHNS, CDR2 SASEGT. The trim removed 4 bases at V and 6 bases at J, leaving 10 bases unmatched. The CDR3 totals 17 residues. The CDR3 here is CASSARTGGAGYEKLFF. In nucleotides, the CDR3 is TGTGCCAGCAGTGCCCGGACAGGGGGCGCCGGATATGAAAAACTGTTTTTT.

This chain connects TRBV29-1 to TRBJ1-4; D gene uncertain. Germline-derived CDR1 and CDR2 are SQVTM and ANQGSEA. The ends were cut back, 2 bases at V and 5 bases at J, with 9 bases in the middle. The CDR3 length is 13 residues. As DNA, the CDR3 is TGCAGCGTTGAACTGGGCCCCAATGAAAAACTGTTTTTT. This gives the protein CSVELGPNEKLFF.

There are a few counts of this clone. J is TRBJ2-3 and V is TRBV18, with D possibly being TRBD2 (5 bases). V dropped 5 bases and J dropped 0 bases, with 12 bases sitting between them. Germline values: CDR1 KGHSH, CDR2 LQKENI. This CDR3 region has 15 residues. CDR3: CASSTRTASTDTQYF. The CDR3 DNA sequence: TGTGCCAGCTCAACAAGGACTGCCAGCACAGATACGCAGTATTTT.

V usage is TRBV12-1 and J usage is TRBJ2-6; TRBD1 is taken as the D call from the table, unchecked against the DNA. TRBV12-1 is labeled a pseudogene. The CDR3 covers 14 residues. CDR3 DNA: TGTGCCAGCCATGGGGCTCGTAGGGCCAACGTCCTGACTTTC. This sequence encodes CASHGARRANVLTF.

The rearrangement links TRBV7-6 to TRBJ2-5, with a weak D call TRBD2 (5 bases). CDR1 SGHVS and CDR2 FNYEAQ come from the germline V gene. The CDR3 contains 13 residues. V lost 3 bases and J lost 5, with 10 bases in between. CDR3 sequence: CASSLGSGETQYF. The CDR3, as DNA: TGTGCCAGCAGCTTGGGTTCGGGGGAGACCCAGTACTTC.

The rearrangement links TRBV2 to TRBJ1-4; D remains ambiguous. CDR3 length: 13 amino acids. V shed 7 bases and J shed 7 bases, with 13 bases lying between them. Germline assignment: CDR1 SNHLY and CDR2 FYNNEI. For the CDR3, the DNA is TGTGCCAGCAAGGGAGGAACGGGTGAAAAACTGTTTTTT. As protein: CASKGGTGEKLFF.

The chain couples TRBV6-5 to TRBJ1-5; 10 bases are shared with TRBD1. Trimming at V came to 8 bases and at J to 2 bases, leaving 9 bases not matched to a gene. The CDR3 runs to 16 residues. The germline gives CDR1 MNHEY, CDR2 SVGAGI. The CDR3 nucleotides are TGTGCCAGCTTTTACTGGGACAGGGGACGCAATCAGCCCCAGCATTTT. It yields the protein CASFYWDRGRNQPQHF.

This clone was counted a single time. This chain joins TRBV4-3 and TRBJ2-5, with a possible D match to TRBD2 (6 bases). CDR3 size: 13 residues. V was shortened by 4 bases and J by 4 bases, with 10 bases between the two germline ends. From germline, CDR1 is LGHNA and CDR2 YSLEER. CDR3 DNA: TGCGCCAGCAGCCGTCAAGCGGGAGAGACCCAGTACTTC. It encodes CASSRQAGETQYF.

The rearrangement links TRBV25-1 to TRBJ2-1; 10 bases line up with TRBD2. The germline gives CDR1 MGHDK, CDR2 SYGVNS. This CDR3 region has 15 residues. The ends lost 4 bases at V and 1 base at J; junction bases unmatched: 1. The CDR3 nucleotides are TGTGCCAGCAGTGCTAGCGGGAGTTCCTACAATGAGCAGTTCTTC. Its translation: CASSASGSSYNEQFF. Combining the CDR3 with reference TRBV25-1 and TRBJ2-1 gives the whole variable domain EADIYQTPRYLVIGTGKKITLECSQTMGHDKMYWYQQDPGMELHLIHYSYGVNSTEKGDLSSESTVSRIRTEHFPLTLESARPSHTSQYLCASSASGSSYNEQFFGPGTRLTVL.

V usage is TRBV23-1 and J usage is TRBJ1-5, with D perhaps TRBD1 (5 bases). TRBV23-1 is annotated as an ORF whose role is uncertain. Trimming took 8 bases from V and 0 from J, leaving 14 bases between them. The CDR3 sequence is 15 residues long. CDR3 loop: CASPRGGTSNQPQHF. DNA of the CDR3: TGCGCCAGCCCAAGAGGAGGGACTAGCAATCAGCCCCAGCATTTT.

The chain is built from TRBV4-1 and TRBJ2-1, with 14 nucleotides matching TRBD2. From germline, CDR1 is MGHRA and CDR2 YSYEKL. J gave up 6 bases and V 1 base, and 8 bases lay outside the gene matches. The CDR3 is 18 amino acids. The CDR3 sequence: CASSQGLAGGLESNEQFF. Written as DNA, the CDR3 is TGCGCCAGCAGCCAAGGACTAGCGGGGGGGCTCGAGAGCAATGAGCAGTTCTTC.

V gene TRBV7-2 combines with J gene TRBJ1-5; no firm D call. This CDR3 comprises 17 residues. Germline CDR1 reads SGHTA; CDR2 reads FQGNSA. Trimming removed 4 bases at V and 0 bases at J, with 16 bases between. CDR3 nucleotides: TGTGCCAGCAGCTCTACTGGGCAGACCTATAGCAATCAGCCCCAGCATTTT. This codes for CASSSTGQTYSNQPQHF.

The rearrangement links TRBV7-9 to TRBJ2-5; 8 bases match TRBD1. The better agreement between TRBJ2-7 and the DNA end casts doubt on the J call. In germline, CDR1 is SEHNR, CDR2 FQNEAQ (reference sequence). The CDR3 totals 12 residues. The CDR3 DNA reads as TGTGCCAGCAGCCTGACAGGGGACGAGCAGTACTTC. Amino acid sequence: CASSLTGDEQYF.

This chain links TRBV10-3 with TRBJ2-3; 12 positions agree with TRBD2. Losses at the gene ends were 6 bases for V and 0 bases for J; bases not matched to a gene: 10. This CDR3 comprises 18 residues. Germline lookup yields CDR1 ENHRY and CDR2 SYGVKD. DNA for the CDR3: TGTGCCATCAGACCCGGACTAGCGGGAAAGGGGAGCACAGATACGCAGTATTTT. Its protein product is CAIRPGLAGKGSTDTQYF.

This sequence joins TRBV6-5 and TRBJ2-5; 12 nucleotides align to TRBD2. The CDR3 is made up of 16 amino acids. Germline CDR1 reads MNHEY; CDR2 reads SVGAGI. With 4 bases clipped from V and 5 bases from J, the junction kept 8 bases outside the gene matches. The CDR3 sequence: CASSLTLAGGRETQYF. The CDR3 DNA reads as TGTGCCAGCAGTTTGACTCTAGCGGGGGGGCGTGAGACCCAGTACTTC.